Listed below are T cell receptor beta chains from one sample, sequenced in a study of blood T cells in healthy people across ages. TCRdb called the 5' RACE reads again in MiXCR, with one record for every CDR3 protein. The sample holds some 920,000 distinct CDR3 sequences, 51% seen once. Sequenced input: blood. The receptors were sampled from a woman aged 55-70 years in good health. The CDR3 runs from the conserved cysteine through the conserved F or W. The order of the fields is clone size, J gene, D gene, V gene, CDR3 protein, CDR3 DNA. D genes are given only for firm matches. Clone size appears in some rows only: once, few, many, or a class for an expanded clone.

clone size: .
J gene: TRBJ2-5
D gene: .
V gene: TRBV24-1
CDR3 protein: CATKDKVLETQYF
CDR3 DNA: TGTGCCACCAAGGACAAGGTGCTGGAGACCCAGTACTTC

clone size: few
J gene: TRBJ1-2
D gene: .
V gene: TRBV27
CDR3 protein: CASRDHLTDNGYTF
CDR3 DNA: TGTGCCAGCAGAGATCACCTGACCGATAATGGCTACACCTTC

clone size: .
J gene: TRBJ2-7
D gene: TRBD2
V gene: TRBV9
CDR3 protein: CASSPEVSSGSYEQYF
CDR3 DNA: TGTGCCAGCAGCCCCGAGGTGTCTAGCGGGAGCTACGAGCAGTACTTC

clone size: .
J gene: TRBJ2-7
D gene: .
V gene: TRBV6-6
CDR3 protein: CASRTGGGSYEQYF
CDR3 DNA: TGTGCCAGCAGAACCGGAGGTGGGTCCTACGAGCAGTACTTC

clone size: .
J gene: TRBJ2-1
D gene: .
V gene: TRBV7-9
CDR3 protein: CASSLAGSLDNEQFF
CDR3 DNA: TGTGCCAGCAGCTTGGCCGGGAGTCTCGACAATGAGCAGTTCTTC

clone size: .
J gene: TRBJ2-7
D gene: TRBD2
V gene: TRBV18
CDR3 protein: CASSPAGLAGGEQYF
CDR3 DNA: TGTGCCAGCTCACCAGCTGGACTAGCGGGAGGAGAGCAGTACTTC

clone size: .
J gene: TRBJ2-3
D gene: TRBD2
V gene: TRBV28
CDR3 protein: CASRSGTASDTQYF
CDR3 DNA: TGTGCCAGCAGGAGCGGGACGGCTTCAGATACGCAGTATTTT

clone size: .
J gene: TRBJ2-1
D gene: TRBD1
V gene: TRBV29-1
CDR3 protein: CSAGTAHENEQFF
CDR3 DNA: TGCAGCGCAGGGACAGCCCATGAGAATGAGCAGTTCTTC

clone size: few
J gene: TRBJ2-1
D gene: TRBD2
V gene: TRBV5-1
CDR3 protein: CAINRAGTSVNEQFF
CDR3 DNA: TGCGCCATAAATAGAGCCGGGACTAGCGTCAATGAGCAGTTCTTC

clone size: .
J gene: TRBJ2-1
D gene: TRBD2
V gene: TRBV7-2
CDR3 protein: CASSSPGLAGEGEQFF
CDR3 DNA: TGTGCCAGCAGCTCACCCGGGCTAGCGGGAGAAGGTGAGCAGTTCTTC

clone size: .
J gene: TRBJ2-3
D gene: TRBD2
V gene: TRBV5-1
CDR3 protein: CASSPGTSVADTQYF
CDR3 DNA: TGCGCCAGCAGCCCGGGGACTAGCGTAGCAGATACGCAGTATTTT

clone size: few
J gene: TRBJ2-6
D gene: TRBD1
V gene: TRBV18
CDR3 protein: CASSPSQGSSSGANVLTF
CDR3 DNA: TGTGCCAGCTCACCATCACAGGGGTCTTCTTCTGGGGCCAACGTCCTGACTTTC

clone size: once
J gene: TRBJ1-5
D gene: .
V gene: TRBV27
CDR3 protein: CASGRHKAGGNQPQHF
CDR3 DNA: TGTGCCAGCGGCAGGCACAAGGCAGGAGGCAATCAGCCCCAGCATTTT

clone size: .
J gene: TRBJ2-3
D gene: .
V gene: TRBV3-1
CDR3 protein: CASSQVAGLADTQYF
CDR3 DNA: TGTGCCAGCAGCCAAGTAGCAGGGTTAGCAGATACGCAGTATTTT

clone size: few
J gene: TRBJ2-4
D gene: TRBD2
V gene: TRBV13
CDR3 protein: CASSHAGLSLAKNIQYF
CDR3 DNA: TGTGCCAGCAGCCACGCGGGACTATCCCTAGCCAAAAACATTCAGTACTTC

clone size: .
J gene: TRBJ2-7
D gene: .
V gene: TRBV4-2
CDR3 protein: CASSQIGDEQYF
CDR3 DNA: TGTGCCAGCAGCCAAATTGGGGACGAGCAGTACTTC

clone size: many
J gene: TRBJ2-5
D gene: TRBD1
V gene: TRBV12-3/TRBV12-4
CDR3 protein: CASSRDRNQETQYF
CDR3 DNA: TGTGCCAGCAGCCGGGACAGGAACCAAGAGACCCAGTACTTC

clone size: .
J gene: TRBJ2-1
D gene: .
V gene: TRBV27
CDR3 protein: CASSSLPRAGQFF
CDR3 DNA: TGTGCCAGCAGTTCTCTTCCTCGTGCGGGGCAGTTCTTC